The 32 T cell receptor beta chains reported below all come from one sample, sequenced in a study of shared clonotypes between healthy human individuals. Data came from immunoSEQ multiplex PCR; TCRdb stores just in-frame clones and leaves some out. Altogether about 1.1 million clones are present, around 82% being singletons, with the ten largest covering 0.6% to 0.7%. Sequenced sample: memory CD4+ T cells from PBMCs. Subset noted: CD45RA-negative fraction. All receptors come from a young man in good health. Some clones in this sample may be carry-over from other donors' samples.

This chain joins TRBV2 and TRBJ2-1; 9 positions match TRBD2. From germline, CDR1 is SNHLY and CDR2 FYNNEI. The V and J ends lost 11 bases and 9 bases, in that order; junction bases with no gene match: 11. The CDR3 extends over 13 amino acids. The CDR3 nucleotides are TGTGCCCACGGGGCTAGCGGGGTAGCTGAGCAGTTCTTC. Its translation is CAHGASGVAEQFF.

The chain has TRBV2 and TRBJ2-3; D is undetermined. The CDR3 covers 14 residues. V lost 6 bases, J lost 0 bases, and 10 bases lay in between. Germline V lookup: CDR1 SNHLY, CDR2 FYNNEI. CDR3 residues: CASRLLGSTDTQYF. DNA of the CDR3: TGTGCCAGCAGACTCCTAGGGAGCACAGATACGCAGTATTTT.

This clone was counted many times. The chain has TRBV5-1 and TRBJ2-3, with a tentative D call TRBD2 (5 bases). Germline loops: CDR1 SGHRS, CDR2 YFSETQ. The CDR3 contains 14 residues. Deletions cut 5 bases from V and 1 base from J, with 11 bases between. In DNA, the CDR3 is TGCGCCAGCAGTGAGGCGGGCCGCACAGATACGCAGTATTTT. Amino acids: CASSEAGRTDTQYF.

The chain recombines TRBV27 with TRBJ1-5; no reliable D call. The CDR3 has 12 amino acids. V was pared by 6 bases and J by 11 bases, with 14 bases between. Germline CDR1 and CDR2: MNHEY and SMNVEV (reference sequence). DNA for the CDR3: TGTGCCAGCAGGGTAACTGCCGCAGCCCAGCATTTT. This encodes CASRVTAAAQHF.

The count of this clone is one. The chain combines TRBV6-6 with TRBJ2-1; D gene unclear. V shed 1 base and J shed 7 bases, with 11 bases lying between them. The germline CDR1 and CDR2 sequences are MNHNY and SVGAGI (reference sequence). The CDR3 contains 14 residues. The CDR3 here is CASSYLGSGNEQFF. The CDR3 region has the DNA TGTGCCAGCAGTTACTTGGGCAGTGGGAATGAGCAGTTCTTC.

The rearrangement joins TRBV28 to TRBJ1-2; possibly TRBD1 for D (5 bases). CDR1 and CDR2 from the germline V gene are MDHEN and SYDVKM. The CDR3 loop spans 15 amino acids. The ends were cut back, 3 bases at V and 9 bases at J, with 20 bases in the middle. CDR3 nucleotide sequence: TGTGCCAGCAGTTTGCTCGGGACCTCGGAGAGGAGCTACACCTTC. As protein: CASSLLGTSERSYTF.

The chain combines TRBV30 with TRBJ1-1, with a tentative D call TRBD1 (5 bases). V was clipped by 0 bases and J by 0 bases, with 8 bases between them. Per the germline V gene, CDR1 is GTSNPN and CDR2 is SVGIG (reference sequence). CDR3 length equals 14 residues. In DNA form, the CDR3 reads TGTGCCTGGAGTGTACAGGAAATGAACACTGAAGCTTTCTTT. This encodes CAWSVQEMNTEAFF.

The chain has TRBV5-6 and TRBJ2-7; TRBD2 matches 12 bases. The V segment lost 0 bases and the J segment 4 bases; nucleotides outside the gene matches: 14. Germline assignment: CDR1 SGHDT and CDR2 YYEEEE. This CDR3 comprises 19 residues. The CDR3, as DNA: TGTGCCAGCAGCTTGGCCATATCCCAGAGGACTAGCGGGATGTACGAGCAGTACTTC. Encoded protein: CASSLAISQRTSGMYEQYF.

The CDR3 coding sequence is TGTGCCAGCAGCTTGGTTCAGTTTCCGGGCCGCGAGCAGTACTTC. This encodes CASSLVQFPGREQYF. The chain combines TRBV5-6 with TRBJ2-7; D unclear. This CDR3 is built from 15 residues. Trimming stripped 0 bases from V and 6 bases from J, with 16 bases between. The germline V gene has CDR1 SGHDT and CDR2 YYEEEE.

This sequence joins TRBV20-1 and TRBJ2-4; TRBD1 matches 7 bases. The V and J ends lost 6 bases and 9 bases, in that order; junction bases with no gene match: 5. From germline, CDR1 is DFQATT and CDR2 SNEGSKA (reference sequence). This CDR3 has 11 amino acids. The CDR3 protein is CSAGDRSIQYF. The CDR3 bases are TGCAGTGCGGGGGACAGAAGCATTCAGTACTTC.

This clone has a handful of counts. This chain uses TRBV6-6 with TRBJ2-1; a possible D gene is TRBD2 (5 bases). From germline, CDR1 is MNHNY and CDR2 SVGAGI (reference sequence). V lost 7 bases and J 0 bases, leaving 13 bases between the germline ends. The CDR3 sequence is 15 residues long. CDR3 coding DNA: TGTGCCAGCACCCGGAGCGGTTACTCCTACAATGAGCAGTTCTTC. Protein product: CASTRSGYSYNEQFF.

V and J are TRBV5-1 and TRBJ1-4; D not certain. Trimming took off 3 bases at V and 3 bases at J, with 9 bases between the two ends. This CDR3 has 14 amino acids. Germline V gives CDR1 SGHRS, CDR2 YFSETQ. This CDR3 is CASSWRSANEKLFF. CDR3 bases: TGCGCCAGCAGCTGGAGAAGTGCTAATGAAAAACTGTTTTTT.

CDR3 residues: CASSPTTGGVDTEAFF. CDR3 bases: TGTGCCAGCTCACCGACCACAGGGGGTGTCGACACTGAAGCTTTCTTT. The V and J genes are TRBV18 and TRBJ1-1, with 8 nucleotides matching TRBD1. V shed 3 bases, J shed 3 bases, and the junction held 9 bases outside the gene matches. The CDR3 totals 16 residues. Per the germline V gene, CDR1 is KGHSH and CDR2 is LQKENI.

The V gene is TRBV10-3, the J gene TRBJ2-1; D perhaps matches TRBD2 (5 bases). Germline V gene data show CDR1 as ENHRY and CDR2 as SYGVKD. V lost 0 bases and J 2 bases, leaving 11 bases between the germline ends. This CDR3 has 16 amino acids. CDR3 bases: TGTGCCATCAGTGAGTCGGCGAGCGGAGCCTACAATGAGCAGTTCTTC. This translates into CAISESASGAYNEQFF.

Only a few counts were recorded for this clone. The chain carries TRBV30 and TRBJ2-4; D not resolved. This CDR3 spans 13 amino acids. The V end was cut by 0 bases, the J end by 5 bases, with 8 bases between. Germline lookup yields CDR1 GTSNPN and CDR2 SVGIG (reference sequence). The DNA for the CDR3 is TGTGCCTGGAGTGTATATGGAGAAAACATTCAGTACTTC. Amino acids: CAWSVYGENIQYF.

The rearrangement joins TRBV7-9 to TRBJ2-1; 11 nucleotides agree with TRBD2. The CDR3 runs to 16 residues. The V segment lost 4 bases and the J segment 3 bases; nucleotides outside the gene matches: 5. Per germline, CDR1 SEHNR and CDR2 FQNEAQ (reference sequence). CDR3 residues: CASSWGLAGGYNEQFF. Written as DNA, the CDR3 is TGTGCCAGCAGCTGGGGGCTAGCGGGAGGCTACAATGAGCAGTTCTTC. Filled out from reference TRBV7-9 and TRBJ2-1, the complete variable domain reads DTGVSQNPRHKITKRGQNVTFRCDPISEHNRLYWYRQTLGQGPEFLTYFQNEAQLEKSRLLSDRFSAERPKGSFSTLEIQRTEQGDSAMYLCASSWGLAGGYNEQFFGPGTRLTVL.

With regard to this clone: This clone may be a read error of a much larger clone one base away. The identical CDR3 is also encoded by other nucleotide sequences in the sample. The V and J genes are TRBV6-6 and TRBJ1-5; weak D call: TRBD1 (6 bases). The CDR3 totals 12 residues. Germline V lookup: CDR1 MNHNY, CDR2 SVGAGI (reference sequence). In DNA, the CDR3 is TGTGCCAGTTCACAGGGCAATCAGCCCCAGCACTTT. Amino acid sequence: CASSQGNQPQHF.

The chain has TRBV7-2 and TRBJ2-7; D is perhaps TRBD1 (6 bases). This CDR3 has 14 amino acids. Germline V gene data show CDR1 as SGHTA and CDR2 as FQGNSA. Trimming took off 4 bases at V and 5 bases at J, with 15 bases between the two ends. The CDR3 bases are TGTGCCAGCAGCTCGCAAATACAGGGAAACGAGCAGTACTTC. Translation: CASSSQIQGNEQYF.

This sequence joins TRBV7-3 and TRBJ2-5; 9 bases are a match to TRBD1. This CDR3 region has 15 residues. The germline V gene has CDR1 SGHTA and CDR2 FQGTGA. V shed 5 bases and J 4 bases; nucleotides not matched to a gene: 8. This chain's CDR3 is CASSPTDRGRETQYF. The CDR3 nucleotides are TGTGCCAGCAGCCCGACGGACAGGGGCCGAGAGACCCAGTACTTC. The whole variable domain, remainder taken from reference TRBV7-3 and TRBJ2-5, is GAGVSQTPSNKVTEKGKYVELRCDPISGHTALYWYRQSLGQGPEFLIYFQGTGAADDSGLPNDRFFAVRPEGSVSTLKIQRTERGDSAVYLCASSPTDRGRETQYFGPGTRLLVL.

The count of this clone is one. The rearrangement links TRBV2 to TRBJ1-3; D unclear. This CDR3 region has 15 residues. Germline CDR1 is SNHLY and CDR2 is FYNNEI. The V gene lost 1 base and the J gene lost 0 bases, with 7 bases spanning the gap. CDR3 residues: CASSEGAISGNTIYF. The DNA for the CDR3 is TGTGCCAGCAGTGAAGGGGCCATCTCTGGAAACACCATATATTTT.

J is TRBJ1-2 and V is TRBV28, with 9 bases matching TRBD1. Trimming removed 5 bases from V and 8 bases from J; junction bases left unmatched: 9. CDR1 MDHEN and CDR2 SYDVKM come from the germline V gene. The CDR3 covers 14 residues. CDR3 sequence (DNA): TGTGCCAGCAGTGACCCGGGACAGGGATTCGGCTACACCTTC. Its translation is CASSDPGQGFGYTF.

The chain joins TRBV5-1 to TRBJ1-1, with D maybe TRBD1 (5 bases). Between the trimmed V and J ends, which lost 4 bases and 5 bases, there was a span of 18 bases. The CDR3 sequence is 15 residues long. From germline, CDR1 is SGHRS and CDR2 YFSETQ. CDR3 amino acids: CASSLGDHPGTEAFF. CDR3 coding DNA: TGCGCCAGCAGCCTGGGGGATCACCCGGGGACTGAAGCTTTCTTT.

The V call is TRBV28, the J call TRBJ1-3; a weak D match, TRBD1 (6 bases). The CDR3 covers 17 residues. Germline V gene data show CDR1 as MDHEN and CDR2 as SYDVKM. V was cut by 8 bases and J by 0 bases, with 20 bases left in between. The chain's CDR3 is CASSRLDGGLSGNTIYF. CDR3 DNA sequence: TGTGCCAGCTCTCGATTAGACGGGGGGCTCTCTGGAAACACCATATATTTT.

The CDR3 sequence is CASSPSRAKRNTGELFF. In DNA form, the CDR3 reads TGTGCCAGCAGTCCTTCCCGGGCCAAAAGGAACACCGGGGAGCTGTTTTTT. The V gene is TRBV28, the J gene TRBJ2-2; D not certain. Germline CDR1 is MDHEN and CDR2 is SYDVKM. The CDR3 length is 17 residues. V was trimmed by 5 bases and J by 1 base, leaving 17 bases between them.

The rearrangement links TRBV5-1 to TRBJ2-7; tentatively, D is TRBD1 (6 bases). V shed 2 bases and J shed 5 bases, with 14 bases lying between them. This CDR3 comprises 14 residues. Germline values: CDR1 SGHRS, CDR2 YFSETQ. The CDR3 sequence: CASSLYRAFDEQYF. Written as DNA, the CDR3 is TGCGCCAGCAGCTTATACAGGGCCTTCGACGAGCAGTACTTC.

Notes on this clone: Different DNA sequences within this sample yield the same CDR3. The rearrangement uses TRBV11-2 and TRBJ2-1; TRBD2 aligns across 9 bases. The CDR3 runs to 16 residues. Germline V gene data show CDR1 as SGHAT and CDR2 as FQNNGV. J gave up 1 base and V 1 base, and 2 bases lay outside the gene matches. The CDR3 region is CASSLVGLASYNEQFF. In nucleotides, the CDR3 is TGTGCCAGCAGCTTAGTGGGACTAGCATCCTACAATGAGCAGTTCTTC.

CDR3 DNA: TGTGCCAGCAGCTCTCAGGGGCCGAACACTGAAGCTTTCTTT. Protein sequence: CASSSQGPNTEAFF. The genes are TRBV7-8 and TRBJ1-1, with a weak D call TRBD1 (6 bases). This CDR3 spans 14 amino acids. The germline V gene encodes CDR1 SGHVS and CDR2 FQNEAQ. V dropped 4 bases and J dropped 1 base, with 10 bases sitting between them.

This rearrangement joins TRBV28 to TRBJ2-3; D is unresolved. Per germline, CDR1 MDHEN and CDR2 SYDVKM. V gave up 3 bases and J gave up 9 bases, with 13 bases separating them. The CDR3 extends over 13 amino acids. The CDR3 loop is CASSLQWGWTQYF. In DNA, the CDR3 is TGTGCCAGCAGTTTGCAGTGGGGTTGGACGCAGTATTTT. The full variable domain, its missing parts supplied by reference TRBV28 and TRBJ2-3, is DVKVTQSSRYLVKRTGEKVFLECVQDMDHENMFWYRQDPGLGLRLIYFSYDVKMKEKGDIPEGYSVSREKKERFSLILESASTNQTSMYLCASSLQWGWTQYFGPGTRLTVL.

The genes are TRBV29-1 and TRBJ2-5; TRBD2 matches 11 bases. J lost 7 bases, V lost 4 bases, and 8 bases had no gene match. Germline V lookup: CDR1 SQVTM, CDR2 ANQGSEA. The CDR3 covers 14 residues. The CDR3 here is CSVASSGRAGTQYF. The CDR3 DNA reads TGCAGCGTTGCGAGTAGCGGGAGGGCGGGGACCCAGTACTTC.

The chain combines TRBV7-6 with TRBJ1-1, with 7 bases that match TRBD1. The CDR3 is 14 residues long. V lost 2 bases to trimming and J lost 5 bases; unmatched junction nucleotides: 5. Germline CDR1 SGHVS, CDR2 FNYEAQ. CDR3 bases: TGTGCCAGCAGCTTAACACAGGGGCGGACTGAAGCTTTCTTT. This sequence encodes CASSLTQGRTEAFF.

This clone was seen only once. The chain carries TRBV7-9 and TRBJ2-7; 11 bases line up with TRBD1. There are 15 residues in the CDR3. Germline CDR1 is SEHNR and CDR2 is FQNEAQ (reference sequence). The V gene end was trimmed by 2 bases and the J gene end by 2 bases; junction bases not matched to a gene: 2. The CDR3, as DNA: TGTGCCAGCAGCTTAACGGGACAGGGGGCCTACGAGCAGTACTTC. Translated: CASSLTGQGAYEQYF.

This chain uses TRBV18 with TRBJ2-7; D remains ambiguous. Deletions cut 0 bases from V and 2 bases from J, with 8 bases between. Germline V CDR1 and CDR2: KGHSH, LQKENI. This CDR3 contains 14 residues. Written as DNA, the CDR3 is TGTGCCAGCTCACCACCGACTCTTCCCTACGAGCAGTACTTC. Its translation is CASSPPTLPYEQYF.